This T cell receptor beta chain was recorded in a study of blood T cell repertoires in COVID-19. At the level of the study: Spain, Italy and the United States supplied samples that represented acute and convalescent COVID-19. The cDNA or gDNA used as material had been derived from T cells, B-cell-depleted T cells, or PBMCs.

The J segment lost 6 bases and the V segment lost 4 bases, leaving 13 bases of the junction unmatched. The germline gives CDR1 MNHNS, CDR2 SASEGT. This CDR3 has 16 amino acids. TCRdb keeps only in-frame clones here, not all; method: immunoSEQ multiplex PCR. The sample contains some 220,000 clones, about four fifths of which appear only once. The chain joins TRBV6-1 to TRBJ2-7; 9 nucleotides match TRBD1. The TCR sequence derives from a woman aged 60-75 years with acute or convalescent COVID-19. Sequencing used peripheral blood. DNA of the CDR3: TGTGCCAGCAGTGCCCATCCGGGACAGGGCCTCGCCGAGCAGTACTTC. Translating it yields CASSAHPGQGLAEQYF.